These T cell receptor beta chains were read from a single sample in a study of T cells in Graves' hyperthyroidism and ophthalmopathy. TCRdb processed the multiplex PCR reads anew with MiXCR; each CDR3 protein has one entry. The data show about 720,000 distinct CDR3 sequences, 15% to 20% seen once. Material for sequencing was blood. Receptor source: a woman in her fifties or sixties with Graves' hyperthyroidism that later progressed to Graves' ophthalmopathy. Both conserved end residues are part of each CDR3. A D gene is named only where the DNA matches it firmly. Size values are once, few and many counts, or a class for expanded clones, and some rows have none.

v_call	d_call	j_call	clone_size	cdr3_aa	cdr3_nt
TRBV11-3	.	TRBJ1-1	many	CASSPIGDAEAFF	TGTGCCAGCAGCCCGATTGGGGACGCTGAAGCTTTCTTT
TRBV6-1	.	TRBJ2-1	.	CASSSIVDEQFF	TGTGCCAGCAGTTCAATAGTCGATGAGCAGTTCTTC
TRBV19	TRBD1	TRBJ1-1	once	CASTPRRGQVNTEAFF	TGTGCCAGTACCCCCCGGCGGGGACAGGTGAACACTGAAGCTTTCTTT
TRBV20-1	TRBD1	TRBJ1-1	many	CSGRTGRNTEAFF	TGCAGTGGAAGGACAGGGAGGAACACTGAAGCTTTCTTT
TRBV9	.	TRBJ1-5	few	CASSVESSNQPQHF	TGTGCCAGCAGCGTAGAATCAAGCAATCAGCCCCAGCATTTT
TRBV5-1	.	TRBJ2-2	.	CASSLGTTGNTGELFF	TGCGCCAGCAGCTTGGGAACGACAGGGAACACCGGGGAGCTGTTTTTT
TRBV29-1	TRBD2	TRBJ2-1	.	CSLGASGGSHNEQFF	TGCAGCTTGGGAGCTAGCGGGGGGTCCCACAATGAGCAGTTCTTC
TRBV6-6	.	TRBJ2-2	.	CASSYMARARGELFF	TGTGCCAGCAGTTACATGGCCAGGGCTCGCGGGGAGCTGTTTTTT
TRBV20-1	TRBD1	TRBJ1-4	once	CSARNPGQGIPPSNEKLFF	TGCAGTGCCAGAAACCCTGGACAGGGGATCCCTCCGTCTAATGAAAAACTGTTTTTT
TRBV29-1	.	TRBJ2-5	few	CSVTRSETQYF	TGCAGCGTTACTCGTTCGGAGACCCAGTACTTC
TRBV28	TRBD1	TRBJ1-5	.	CASRYLSTGANQPQHF	TGTGCCAGCAGATACCTATCCACAGGGGCCAATCAGCCCCAGCATTTT
TRBV2	.	TRBJ2-1	many	CASSGVEDEQFF	TGTGCCAGCTCGGGGGTTGAGGATGAGCAGTTCTTC
TRBV5-1	TRBD1	TRBJ1-1	.	CASSSGTGGAEAFF	TGCGCCAGCAGCTCCGGGACAGGGGGCGCTGAAGCTTTCTTT